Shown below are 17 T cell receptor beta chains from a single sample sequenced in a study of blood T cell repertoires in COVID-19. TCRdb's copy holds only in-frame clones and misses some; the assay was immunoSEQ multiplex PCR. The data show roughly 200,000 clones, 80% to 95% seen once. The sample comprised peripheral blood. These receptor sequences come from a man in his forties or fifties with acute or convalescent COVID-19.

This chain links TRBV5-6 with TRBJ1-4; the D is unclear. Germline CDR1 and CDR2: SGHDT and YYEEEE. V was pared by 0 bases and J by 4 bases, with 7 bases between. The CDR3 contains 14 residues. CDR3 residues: CASSLATVNEKLFF. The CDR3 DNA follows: TGTGCCAGCAGCTTGGCTACCGTTAATGAAAAACTGTTTTTT.

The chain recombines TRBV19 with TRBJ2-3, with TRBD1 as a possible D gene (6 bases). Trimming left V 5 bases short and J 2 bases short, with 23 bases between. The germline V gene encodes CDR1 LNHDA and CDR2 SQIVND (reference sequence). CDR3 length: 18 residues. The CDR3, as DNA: TGTGCCAGTAGTGCAAACGGTTTACAGGGAATGACCACAGATACGCAGTATTTT. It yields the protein CASSANGLQGMTTDTQYF.

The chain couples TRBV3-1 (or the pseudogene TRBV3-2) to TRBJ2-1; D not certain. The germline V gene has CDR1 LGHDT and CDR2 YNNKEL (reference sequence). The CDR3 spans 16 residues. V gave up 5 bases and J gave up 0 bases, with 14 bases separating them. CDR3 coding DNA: TGTGCCAGCAGCGAGACAATTTCATCCTCCTACAATGAGCAGTTCTTC. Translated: CASSETISSSYNEQFF.

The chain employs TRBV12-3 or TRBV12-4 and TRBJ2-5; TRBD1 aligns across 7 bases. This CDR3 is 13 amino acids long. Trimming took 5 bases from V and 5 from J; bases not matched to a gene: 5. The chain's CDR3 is CASSPDRVETQYF. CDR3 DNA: TGTGCCAGCAGTCCCGACAGGGTGGAGACCCAGTACTTC.

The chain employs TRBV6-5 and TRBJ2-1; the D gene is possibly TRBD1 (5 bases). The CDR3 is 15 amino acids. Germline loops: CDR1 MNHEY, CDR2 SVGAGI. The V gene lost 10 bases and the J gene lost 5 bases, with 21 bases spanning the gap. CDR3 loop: CATWHARGLNNEQFF. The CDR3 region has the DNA TGTGCCACTTGGCATGCTAGGGGATTGAACAATGAGCAGTTCTTC.

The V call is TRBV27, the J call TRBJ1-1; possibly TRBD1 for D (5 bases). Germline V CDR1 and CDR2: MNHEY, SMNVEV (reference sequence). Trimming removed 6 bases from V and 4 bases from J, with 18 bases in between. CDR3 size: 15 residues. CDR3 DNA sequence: TGTGCCAGCAGCCCGTTGGGGGGGATTGGCACTGAAGCTTTCTTT. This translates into CASSPLGGIGTEAFF.

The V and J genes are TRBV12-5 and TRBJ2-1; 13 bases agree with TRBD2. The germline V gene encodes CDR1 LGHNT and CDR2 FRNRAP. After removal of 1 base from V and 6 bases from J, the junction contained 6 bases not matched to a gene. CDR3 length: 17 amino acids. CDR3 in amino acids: CASGLAIGLAGANEQFF. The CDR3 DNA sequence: TGTGCTAGTGGTTTGGCCATAGGACTAGCGGGGGCCAATGAGCAGTTCTTC.

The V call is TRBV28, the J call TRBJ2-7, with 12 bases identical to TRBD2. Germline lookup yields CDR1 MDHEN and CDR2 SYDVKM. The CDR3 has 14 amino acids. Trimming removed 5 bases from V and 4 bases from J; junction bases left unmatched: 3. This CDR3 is CASSLTSGGYEQYV. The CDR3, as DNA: TGTGCCAGCAGTCTGACTAGCGGGGGATACGAGCAGTACGTC.

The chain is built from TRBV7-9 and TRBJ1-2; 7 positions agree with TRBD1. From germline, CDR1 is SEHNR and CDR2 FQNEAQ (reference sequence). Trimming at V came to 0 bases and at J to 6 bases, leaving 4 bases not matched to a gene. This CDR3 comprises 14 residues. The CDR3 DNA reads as TGTGCCAGCAGCTTAGCACAGGGGTTAAATGGCTACACCTTC. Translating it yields CASSLAQGLNGYTF.

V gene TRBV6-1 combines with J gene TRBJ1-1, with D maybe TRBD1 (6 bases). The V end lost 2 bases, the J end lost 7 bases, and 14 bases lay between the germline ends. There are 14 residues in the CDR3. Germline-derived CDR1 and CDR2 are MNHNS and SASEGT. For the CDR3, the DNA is TGTGCCAGCAGTGAATACGGTCTAGGGGGTGAAGCTTTCTTT. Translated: CASSEYGLGGEAFF.

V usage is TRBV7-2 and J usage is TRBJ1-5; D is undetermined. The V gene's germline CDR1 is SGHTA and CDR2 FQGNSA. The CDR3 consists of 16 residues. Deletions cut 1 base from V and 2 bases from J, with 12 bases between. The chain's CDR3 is CASSLETTRGNQPQHF. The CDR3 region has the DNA TGTGCCAGCAGCTTAGAGACCACGCGGGGCAATCAGCCCCAGCATTTT.

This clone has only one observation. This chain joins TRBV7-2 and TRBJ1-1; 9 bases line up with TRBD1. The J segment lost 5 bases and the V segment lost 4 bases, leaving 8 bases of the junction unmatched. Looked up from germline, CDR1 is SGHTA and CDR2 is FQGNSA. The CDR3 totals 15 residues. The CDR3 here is CASSYTGGARTEAFF. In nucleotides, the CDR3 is TGTGCCAGCAGCTACACAGGGGGCGCCAGGACTGAAGCTTTCTTT.

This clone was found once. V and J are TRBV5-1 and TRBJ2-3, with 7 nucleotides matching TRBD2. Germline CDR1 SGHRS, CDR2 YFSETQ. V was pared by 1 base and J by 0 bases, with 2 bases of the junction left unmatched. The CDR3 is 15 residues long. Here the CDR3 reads CASSLPGGSTDTQYF. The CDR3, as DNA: TGCGCCAGCAGCTTGCCGGGGGGAAGCACAGATACGCAGTATTTT.

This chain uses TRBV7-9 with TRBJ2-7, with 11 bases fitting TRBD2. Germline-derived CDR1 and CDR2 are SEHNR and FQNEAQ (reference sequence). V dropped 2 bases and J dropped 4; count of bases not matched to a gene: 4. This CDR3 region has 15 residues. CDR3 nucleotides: TGTGCCAGCAGCTTATATGGGACTAGCGGTTACGAGCAGTACTTC. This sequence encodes CASSLYGTSGYEQYF.

The CDR3 region is CASSLDREQYF. The CDR3 DNA reads as TGTGCCAGCAGCTTAGACCGCGAGCAGTACTTC. This chain connects TRBV11-2 to TRBJ2-7; D unclear. The CDR3 length is 11 residues. The germline gives CDR1 SGHAT, CDR2 FQNNGV. V lost 0 bases, J lost 6 bases, and 3 bases lay in between.

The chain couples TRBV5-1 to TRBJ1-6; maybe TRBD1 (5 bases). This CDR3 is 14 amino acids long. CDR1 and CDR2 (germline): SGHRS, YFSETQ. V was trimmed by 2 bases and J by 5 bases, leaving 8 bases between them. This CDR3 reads CASSLTGDNSPLHF. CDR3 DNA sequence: TGCGCCAGCAGCTTAACAGGTGATAATTCACCCCTCCACTTT. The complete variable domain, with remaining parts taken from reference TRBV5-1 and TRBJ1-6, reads KAGVTQTPRYLIKTRGQQVTLSCSPISGHRSVSWYQQTPGQGLQFLFEYFSETQRNKGNFPGRFSGRQFSNSRSEMNVSTLELGDSALYLCASSLTGDNSPLHFGNGTRLTVT.

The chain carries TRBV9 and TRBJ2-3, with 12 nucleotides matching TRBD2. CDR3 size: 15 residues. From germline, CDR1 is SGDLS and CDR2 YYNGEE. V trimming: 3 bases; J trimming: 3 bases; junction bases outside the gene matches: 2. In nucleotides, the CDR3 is TGTGCCAGCAGCGACGGACTAGCGGGAACAGATACGCAGTATTTT. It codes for CASSDGLAGTDTQYF.